Detailed here is one T cell receptor beta chain. This CDR3 spans 13 amino acids. Germline CDR1 is LNHDA and CDR2 is SQIVND (reference sequence). V lost 7 bases to trimming and J lost 5 bases, with 14 bases between them. The data stem from a study of technical replicates of blood from a few donors. TCRdb's copy holds only in-frame clones and misses some; the assay was immunoSEQ multiplex PCR. This sample has more than 65,000 clones, with 88% found just once. Sequencing was done on a sample of PBMCs. This clonotype originated in a human donor in good health. Some clones in this sample may be carry-over from other donors' samples. The rearrangement links TRBV19 to TRBJ2-5, with a possible D match to TRBD1 (5 bases). The CDR3 region has the DNA TGTGCCAGTACATCCAGGGCTGGCGAGACCCAGTACTTC. It translates to CASTSRAGETQYF.